This T cell receptor (beta chain) came from a study of T cell repertoires in cytomegalovirus infection. Study-wide background: Both a matching HLA type and CMV infection were indicated by public TCR beta signatures. General observations from the study: HLA-C-restricted CMV clonotypes gave the most frequent clonotype in two of eight donors. The study identified carriers of CMV plus the relevant HLA from cumulative public TCR beta family frequency.

On this clonotype itself: The antigen is not known.

TCRdb reprocessed the reads with MiXCR, giving one entry per CDR3 protein. The table lists about 240,000 distinct CDR3 sequences, over 9% of them singletons, with 1.5% to 2% in the top ten. The sequenced material came from PBMCs. The TCR sequence derives from a human donor in good health (CMV status not recorded). Some clones in this sample may be carry-over from other donors' samples.

CDR3 DNA: TGTGCCAGCAGCTTAAGCGGAGAGAACACTGAAGCTTTCTTT. Translating gives CASSLSGENTEAFF. The chain combines TRBV7-3 with TRBJ1-1; D uncertain. CDR3 size: 14 residues. V lost 1 base and J lost 1, with 7 bases in between. CDR1 is SGHTA and CDR2 is FQGTGA in the germline V gene.